This TCR beta chain was profiled in a study of PD-1 blockade in classical Hodgkin lymphoma. Sequencing used immunoSEQ multiplex PCR; TCRdb keeps in-frame clones, though not all of them. The sample yields over 20,000 clones, roughly 89% seen once. Whole-study findings and limits: The origin of the repertoire differences remains undefined, with disease activity or prior therapy as possible causes. Healthy donors reportedly exceeded newly diagnosed patients in baseline TCR diversity.

Time point: newly diagnosed, previously untreated cHL patient sample. The CD8+ T cells came from thawed PBMCs through magnetic negative selection. For comparison, PBMCs from newly diagnosed, untreated classical Hodgkin lymphoma were used. V dropped 1 base and J dropped 1 base, with 14 bases sitting between them. CDR1 and CDR2 (germline): SGHTA, FQGNSA. This CDR3 comprises 16 residues. With respect to this clone: Its specificity is unknown.

The rearrangement uses TRBV7-2 and TRBJ2-7; TRBD2 is a possible D gene (6 bases). The sample was CD8+ T cells from blood. This TCR was recovered from a human donor with classical Hodgkin lymphoma. The CDR3 DNA is TGTGCCAGCAGCTTAGAGGAATGGGGACTTTCCTACGAGCAGTACTTC. Its protein is CASSLEEWGLSYEQYF.